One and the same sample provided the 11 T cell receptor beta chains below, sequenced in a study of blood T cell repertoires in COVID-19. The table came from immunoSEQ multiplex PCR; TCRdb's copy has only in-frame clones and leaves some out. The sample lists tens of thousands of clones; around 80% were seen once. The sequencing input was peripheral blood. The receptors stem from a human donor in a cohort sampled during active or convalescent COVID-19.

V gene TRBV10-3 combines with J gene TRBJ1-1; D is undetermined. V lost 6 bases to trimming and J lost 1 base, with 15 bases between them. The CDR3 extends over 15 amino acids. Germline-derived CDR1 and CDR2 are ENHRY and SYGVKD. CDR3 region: CAIRRGLEGNTEAFF. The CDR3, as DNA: TGTGCCATCAGGCGGGGTCTTGAGGGGAACACTGAAGCTTTCTTT.

The CDR3 region is CASSLLGQGTYGYTF. In DNA form, the CDR3 reads TGTGCCAGCAGTTTATTGGGACAGGGGACGTATGGCTACACCTTC. V is TRBV27 and J is TRBJ1-2; 10 nucleotides agree with TRBD1. The V segment lost 1 base and the J segment 5 bases; nucleotides outside the gene matches: 4. The germline CDR1 and CDR2 sequences are MNHEY and SMNVEV (reference sequence). There are 15 residues in the CDR3.

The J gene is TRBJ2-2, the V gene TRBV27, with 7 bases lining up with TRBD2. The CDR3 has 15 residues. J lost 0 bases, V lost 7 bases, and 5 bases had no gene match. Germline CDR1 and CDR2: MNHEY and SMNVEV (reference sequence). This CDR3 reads CASKMAGANTGELFF. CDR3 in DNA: TGTGCCAGCAAAATGGCGGGGGCGAACACCGGGGAGCTGTTTTTT.

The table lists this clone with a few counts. CDR3 in amino acids: CASTTDRLNYGYTF. CDR3 sequence (DNA): TGTGCCAGCACCACGGACAGGTTAAACTATGGCTACACCTTC. The chain is built from TRBV5-4 and TRBJ1-2, with TRBD1 matching over 7 bases. This CDR3 comprises 14 residues. J was trimmed by 2 bases and V by 6 bases; bases with no gene match: 7. CDR1 SGHNT and CDR2 YYREEE come from the germline V gene (reference sequence).

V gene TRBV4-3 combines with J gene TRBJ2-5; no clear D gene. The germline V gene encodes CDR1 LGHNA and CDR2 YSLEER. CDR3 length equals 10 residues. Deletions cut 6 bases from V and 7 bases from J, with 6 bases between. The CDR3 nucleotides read TGCGCCAGCAGGTCCTGGACCCAGTACTTC. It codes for CASRSWTQYF.

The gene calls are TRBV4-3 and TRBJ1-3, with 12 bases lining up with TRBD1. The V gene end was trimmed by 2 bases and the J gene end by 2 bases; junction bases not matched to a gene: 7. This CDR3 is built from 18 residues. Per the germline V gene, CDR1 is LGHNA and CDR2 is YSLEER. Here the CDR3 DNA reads TGCGCCAGCAGCCAACCCGGGACAGGGGGCAGGACTGGAAACACCATATATTTT. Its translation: CASSQPGTGGRTGNTIYF.

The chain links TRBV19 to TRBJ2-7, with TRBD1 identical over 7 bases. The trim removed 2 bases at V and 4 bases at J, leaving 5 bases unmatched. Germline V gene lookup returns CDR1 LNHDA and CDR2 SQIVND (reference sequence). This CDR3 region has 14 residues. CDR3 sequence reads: CASSIRDRFYEQYF. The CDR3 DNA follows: TGTGCCAGTAGTATAAGGGACAGATTTTACGAGCAGTACTTC.

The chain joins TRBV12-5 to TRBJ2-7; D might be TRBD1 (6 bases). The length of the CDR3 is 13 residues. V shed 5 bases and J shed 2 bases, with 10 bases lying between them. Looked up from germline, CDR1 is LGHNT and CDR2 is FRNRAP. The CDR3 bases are TGTGCTAGTGGTAGACAGGAGCCCTACGAGCAGTACTTC. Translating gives CASGRQEPYEQYF.

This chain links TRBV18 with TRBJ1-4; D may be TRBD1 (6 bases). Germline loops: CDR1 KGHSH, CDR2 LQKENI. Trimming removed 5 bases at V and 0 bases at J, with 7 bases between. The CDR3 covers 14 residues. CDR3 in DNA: TGTGCCAGCTCAGAGGGGGCAACTAATGAAAAACTGTTTTTT. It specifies CASSEGATNEKLFF.

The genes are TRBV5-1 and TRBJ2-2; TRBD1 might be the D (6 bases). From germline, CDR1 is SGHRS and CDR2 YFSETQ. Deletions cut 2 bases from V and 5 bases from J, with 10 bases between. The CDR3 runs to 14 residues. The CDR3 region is CASSFRTGTGELFF. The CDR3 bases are TGCGCCAGCAGCTTTCGAACAGGGACCGGGGAGCTGTTTTTT.

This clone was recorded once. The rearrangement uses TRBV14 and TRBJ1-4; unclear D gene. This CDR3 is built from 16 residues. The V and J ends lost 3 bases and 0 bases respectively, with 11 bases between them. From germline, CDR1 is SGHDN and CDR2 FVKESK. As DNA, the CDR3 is TGTGCCAGCAGCCAGGGCTGGCGCCCAACTAATGAAAAACTGTTTTTT. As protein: CASSQGWRPTNEKLFF.